This T cell receptor beta chain was identified in a study of T cell repertoires in ileal Crohn's disease. Across the study: All patients had surgery for stricturing (about 60%) or penetrating (39%) disease.

Overall study results and limits: Compared with non-smokers, active smokers at surgery showed more clonal expansions.

Produced via immunoSEQ multiplex PCR; TCRdb's table is partial and in-frame only. Counted here are more than 25,000 clones, roughly 78% occurring once; the ten biggest clones make up 15% to 20%. CDR3 length equals 14 residues. CDR1 is LNHNV, CDR2 YYDKDF, per germline (reference sequence). V lost 3 bases to trimming and J lost 3 bases; unmatched junction nucleotides: 1. As to this clone: The antigen is not known. The identical CDR3 is also encoded by other nucleotide sequences in the sample.

The origin of this receptor is an adult with Crohn's disease. V and J are TRBV15 and TRBJ1-5, with 8 bases that match TRBD1. The sequenced material came from ileal tissue. CDR3 protein: CATSRDRDNQPQHF. The CDR3 DNA reads as TGTGCCACCAGCAGGGACAGGGACAATCAGCCCCAGCATTTT.